This is a list of T cell receptor beta chains from one sample in a study of T-cell memory formation after mild COVID-19. Via MiXCR, TCRdb re-called the 5' RACE reads, giving one row per CDR3 protein. The table has under 550,000 distinct CDR3 sequences, roughly 17% seen once. What was sequenced was PBMCs or a T cell subset sorted from them (not recorded which). Every receptor here comes from a man aged 18 to 29 who had mild COVID-19 (a few samples of this study predate the infection). Cell type and time point are not known. CDR3s include the opening cysteine and the closing phenylalanine or tryptophan. A D gene is named only where the DNA matches it firmly. Rows give clone size only sometimes, using once, few, many, or a class for an expanded clone.

v_gene: TRBV5-1
d_gene: .
j_gene: TRBJ1-3
abundance: few
CDR3nt: TGCGCCAGCAGCCGTCTCGGAGGGGATGGAAACACCATATATTTT
CDR3aa: CASSRLGGDGNTIYF

v_gene: TRBV6-5
d_gene: TRBD2
j_gene: TRBJ2-1
abundance: .
CDR3nt: TGTGCCAGCAGTTACTTGGCGGGGGGGCCGGATGAGCAGTTCTTC
CDR3aa: CASSYLAGGPDEQFF

v_gene: TRBV28
d_gene: .
j_gene: TRBJ1-5
abundance: few
CDR3nt: TGTGCCACCGAGGTTAAACCCCAGCCCCAGCATTTT
CDR3aa: CATEVKPQPQHF

v_gene: TRBV7-9
d_gene: .
j_gene: TRBJ2-3
abundance: .
CDR3nt: TGTGCCAGCAGCCCCCTCTGGGCGGGGGCCACAGATACGCAGTATTTT
CDR3aa: CASSPLWAGATDTQYF

v_gene: TRBV7-2
d_gene: TRBD1
j_gene: TRBJ2-3
abundance: few
CDR3nt: TGTGCCAGCAGCTTAAATCCGGGACAGAGCACAGATACGCAGTATTTT
CDR3aa: CASSLNPGQSTDTQYF

v_gene: TRBV6-5
d_gene: TRBD2
j_gene: TRBJ2-3
abundance: few
CDR3nt: TGTGCCAGCCTATGGGGGGGGGTTCCCACAGATACGCAGTATTTT
CDR3aa: CASLWGGVPTDTQYF

v_gene: TRBV4-3
d_gene: .
j_gene: TRBJ1-2
abundance: once
CDR3nt: TGCGCCAGCAGCCAAGGGACGGTTCCACTTGGCTACACCTTC
CDR3aa: CASSQGTVPLGYTF

v_gene: TRBV12-3/TRBV12-4
d_gene: .
j_gene: TRBJ2-7
abundance: .
CDR3nt: TGTGCCAGCAGTTCCTTTCATCCCGGCGAGCAGTACTTC
CDR3aa: CASSSFHPGEQYF

v_gene: TRBV3-1
d_gene: .
j_gene: TRBJ1-2
abundance: once
CDR3nt: TGTGCCAGCACCCCGGCGGGGGGAACCTATGGCTACACCTTC
CDR3aa: CASTPAGGTYGYTF

v_gene: TRBV7-2
d_gene: .
j_gene: TRBJ1-1
abundance: few
CDR3nt: TGTGCCAGCAGCTTAAGAGGGGCGGGGGGCACTGAAGCTTTCTTT
CDR3aa: CASSLRGAGGTEAFF

v_gene: TRBV6-5
d_gene: .
j_gene: TRBJ1-5
abundance: .
CDR3nt: TGTGCCAGTGGAACAGGGAGTAGCAATCAGCCCCAGCATTTT
CDR3aa: CASGTGSSNQPQHF

v_gene: TRBV28
d_gene: TRBD1
j_gene: TRBJ2-5
abundance: .
CDR3nt: TGTGCCAGCAGTACCGGGACAGTCATGAAAGAGACCCAGTACTTC
CDR3aa: CASSTGTVMKETQYF

v_gene: TRBV9
d_gene: TRBD2
j_gene: TRBJ2-3
abundance: .
CDR3nt: TGTGCCAGCAGCGGACTAGCCCCCACAGATACACAGTATTTT
CDR3aa: CASSGLAPTDTQYF